This T cell receptor (beta chain) stems from a study of blood T cell repertoires in COVID-19. The CDR3 runs to 12 residues. Trimming pared 2 bases from V and 7 bases from J, leaving 11 bases between. Germline CDR1 is GTSNPN and CDR2 is SVGIG (reference sequence). A Seattle source enrolled patients during active infection and followed them longitudinally. Source study methods: The authors estimated nucleated cell counts from reference gene primer amplification. Here immunoSEQ multiplex PCR was the method, and the copy in TCRdb shows in-frame clones only, minus some. V and J calls and clone size are those listed in that table; D and trimming were worked out from the DNA. The table records about 170,000 clones, around 80% of them present only once.

Sequences were obtained from peripheral blood. The V call is TRBV30, the J call TRBJ1-2; D is perhaps TRBD1 (6 bases). This receptor was identified in a woman in her sixties or seventies with COVID-19, enrolled during active disease. CDR3 DNA: TGTGCCTGGAGTTTACAGGGATTTGGCTACACCTTC. Translation: CAWSLQGFGYTF.